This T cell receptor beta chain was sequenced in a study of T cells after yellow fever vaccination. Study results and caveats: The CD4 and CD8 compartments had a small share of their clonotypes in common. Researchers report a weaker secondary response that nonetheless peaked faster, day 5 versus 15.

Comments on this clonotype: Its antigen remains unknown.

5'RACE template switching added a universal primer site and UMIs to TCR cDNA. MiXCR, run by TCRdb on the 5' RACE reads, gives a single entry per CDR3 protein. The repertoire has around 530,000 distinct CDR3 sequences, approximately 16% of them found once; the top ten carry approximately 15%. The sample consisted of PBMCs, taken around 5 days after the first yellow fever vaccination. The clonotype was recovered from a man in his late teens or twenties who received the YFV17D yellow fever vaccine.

CDR3 loop: CASSYSWGAFRDRGQPQHF. In nucleotides, the CDR3 is TGTGCCAGCAGTTACTCATGGGGGGCGTTTCGAGATCGAGGTCAGCCCCAGCATTTT. V gene TRBV6-5 combines with J gene TRBJ1-5; tentatively, D is TRBD1 (6 bases). V was shortened by 0 bases and J by 6 bases, with 24 bases between the two germline ends. The CDR3 length is 19 residues. The V gene's germline CDR1 is MNHEY and CDR2 SVGAGI.